Listed here is a single T cell receptor (beta chain). Which antigen it targets is not known. The input lacks base qualities; no much larger clone sits a single base away. Trimming removed 6 bases from V and 7 bases from J, leaving 16 bases between the germline ends. Spanning cysteine to phenylalanine, the CDR3 consists of 14 amino acids. The DNA shown is the 42-base CDR3, in frame from base 1. CDR1 and CDR2 (MDHEN, SYDVKM) derive from the germline V gene. The cohort was made up of approximately 670 healthy bone marrow donors. All cohort members were sampled while nominally healthy, although unrecorded immune exposures were likely present. The donor tested CMV seropositive and was one of the 289 seropositive cohort members. A peripheral blood sample was collected from each donor, and TCR beta sequencing was performed on peripheral blood mononuclear cells. Genomic DNA was extracted from the blood cell samples with the Qiagen DNeasy Blood Extraction Kit.

These data are taken from a study of cytomegalovirus exposure and HLA in healthy donors (dated by TCRdb to about 2017). About the study as a whole: According to an earlier analysis of 550 to 750 of the donors, about 179 million T cells yielded 120 million or so unique TCR beta sequences and around 300 Gb of sequence data. An early release that covered more than 550 HLA-typed donors contained approximately 300 gigabases of sequencing data and about 93 million unique TCR sequences. Of the 398 genotyped donors, approximately 83% fell in the genetic ancestry cluster associated with self-reported Caucasian donors. The study aimed to test whether signatures of past pathogen exposure could be identified by cataloging public T cell receptors. The T cell repertoires of several hundred subjects were profiled by immunosequencing and related to cytomegalovirus serostatus. Besides the first cohort of 666 subjects, a separate validation cohort made up of 120 or so different subjects was used. High-throughput TCR immunosequencing, statistical association of individual TCRs with disease status, and machine learning were combined to predict cytomegalovirus infection status. A later analysis re-examined previously published TCR beta repertoires from 600 to 700 donors and added high-resolution HLA genotyping to investigate patterns of TCR occurrence. Rather than using new phenotypic data, the later analysis identified candidate immune exposures from TCR beta sequences and from how often those sequences occurred across donors. An earlier analysis of 500 to 750 of the donors applied high-throughput TCR beta sequencing to assess whether each TCR beta V gene segment acted as functional or pseudogenic. Donor age, sex, ethnicity and CMV serostatus were compiled alongside the repertoire data. A later genetic analysis took genome-wide SNP genotypes for about 55% of the 666 donors and used that subset as a discovery cohort. All discovery cohort repertoires had been generated on a single sequencing platform. Class I and class II HLA loci were covered by the typing at four-digit resolution. The number of typed donors differed by locus: roughly 629-640 for A, B, C, DRB1 and DQB1; 500 to 550 for DQA1; around 580 for DPA1; and approximately 450 for DPB1. Roughly five DR-DQ haplotypes were handled as single units for association and clustering, since linkage in the cohort was strong. Among over 350 genotyped donors of the cohort, an average of approximately 230,000 unique TCR beta nucleotide sequences were sequenced per donor, roughly 20% of them non-productive. Overall study results and their limits: In vitro tests confirmed that three of the cytomegalovirus-associated TCR beta chains recognize cytomegalovirus antigens. A later analysis reported that several top co-occurrence clusters appeared linked to parvovirus B19, influenza, CMV and Epstein-Barr virus. Correlated functional status among segregating V segments might reflect linkage disequilibrium, but an unknown experimental factor could not be ruled out. A total of fewer than 200 TCR beta chains were listed by the study as associated with cytomegalovirus. According to a later genetic analysis, donors in an Asian-associated ancestry cluster had fewer N-insertions in productive TCRs than the approximately 690-donor mean. The 87-base-pair reads could not distinguish some IMGT-functional V segments, including TRBV6-2 and TRBV6-3, so those segments were excluded. CMV serostatus was the only immune exposure information available for the cohort. At a false discovery rate of 0.05, a later analysis linked under 20,000 TCR beta sequences to specific HLA alleles. Strong co-occurrence of HLA alleles, especially DR and DQ, made assigning TCR associations to individual alleles difficult. Roughly uniform sequencing depth across donors was assumed in presence/absence analyses, although this assumption may not hold. In a later genetic analysis, a missense DCLRE1C variant was associated with V-gene and J-gene trimming of TCR beta chains, and the association was replicated in an independent cohort. A further reported finding was that TCR beta sequences accurately predicted the HLA-A and HLA-B alleles for most subjects in the first cohort. The authors suggested that the approach could potentially be extended to other disease states and immunological phenotypes. A cluster of highly shared sequence variants was judged likely to be a technical artifact of the sequencing pipeline. Because counts were too low, approximately 15 rarely observed V segments, including chromosome 9 orphons, were excluded from the earlier analysis of around 590 of the donors. Compared with equally common non-associated chains, HLA-associated TCR beta chains in a later analysis were more clonally expanded and had lower generation probabilities. Because some donors lacked HLA typing at each locus, the association tests relied only on the typed subset. In this cohort, only TCR beta chains were sequenced, and detectable features were limited by the absence of alpha or paired-chain data. A later analysis found that most CMV-associated TCR beta chains appeared HLA-restricted, with HLA associations seemingly driven largely by CMV exposure. Most TCR sequences were seen in very few donors, while some public TCRs were found in many individuals. In a later analysis, the rate of TCR association differed among HLA loci, with DRB1 alleles having the most associated TCRs and HLA-C alleles having the fewest. The classifier was reported to diagnose cytomegalovirus status with high specificity and sensitivity in both the original cohort and the validation cohort. An earlier analysis of 587 of the donors showed that most TCR beta V segments appeared in productive rearrangements either about 90% or about 30% of the time, which broadly matched IMGT annotations.

Library prep was done by the immunoSEQ multiplex PCR assay. The multiplex PCR relied on a mix of 60 forward primers for TCR Vbeta segments and 13 reverse primers for TCR Jbeta segments. Amplification of the CDR3 region of rearranged TCR beta genes was performed with a multiplex PCR assay on genomic DNA. The amplified TCR beta libraries were sequenced on the Illumina HiSeq System as 87-base-pair reads. The authors processed their data as follows. In a later analysis, tens of millions of unique TCR beta chains were counted across the 500 to 700 repertoires, and roughly 10 million of these chains were shared by at least two donors. To remove PCR and sequencing errors, raw reads were error-corrected and collapsed into unique sequences using a nearest-neighbor algorithm that merged closely related sequences. CDR3 sequences were aligned to IMGT reference sequences to assign V, D and J gene segments. For a sequence to be retained, a match of at least six nucleotides was required to both a V gene segment and a J gene segment. Rearrangements were classified as productive when the CDR3 lacked stop codons and remained in frame with V and J, and all other rearrangements were classified as non-productive. Following IMGT convention, CDR3 was defined as the stretch from the second conserved V-encoded cysteine to the conserved J-encoded phenylalanine. The earlier analysis of some 550 of the donors excluded any sequence lacking an unambiguous match to a single V gene segment. In an earlier analysis of several hundred of the donors, a V segment was called functional when productive rearrangements were above 56.7%, and segregating when the standard deviation between donors exceeded 5%. A statistical classification framework was built to diagnose cytomegalovirus status from the catalog of TCR beta chain sequences. A later analysis assigned V and J genes by comparing TCR nucleotide sequences with IMGT/GENE-DB human TR gene sequences. The TCRdist pipeline was used in a later analysis to assign CDR3 sequences and most-parsimonious VDJ recombination scenarios. In a later analysis, each TCR beta chain was defined by its CDR3 amino acid sequence together with its V-gene family, and reads lacking a unique V-gene family were excluded. A later analysis removed 600 or so highly shared, low-generation-probability nucleotide sequences to deal with suspected cross-contamination and a sequencing artifact. In a later analysis, a clonal expansion index was calculated for each public chain from normalized within-repertoire ranks of inferred template counts. A later analysis computed generation probabilities with a VDJ recombination model fitted to out-of-frame rearrangements, and checked the results against IGoR. Hypergeometric tests were used in a later analysis to score TCR-TCR, TCR-HLA and TCR-CMV co-occurrence, with a repertoire-size bias correction applied to the TCR pairs. A later analysis estimated false discovery rates by permuting HLA or CMV assignments 20 times. In a later analysis, co-occurring TCRs were grouped using DBSCAN, with TCRdist sequence similarity added in when clustering inside HLA-allele-positive subsets. For co-occurrence clustering, repertoires with fewer than 30,000 or more than 120,000 public chains were excluded, along with 4 to 6 repertoires with anomalous nucleotide sharing. TCRdb provides this immuneACCESS table in a form limited to in-frame rearrangements. Some clones are lacking; in checked studies, under half of them reflect an unresolved V gene, and why the rest are absent is not known. That table supplies the V and J calls and clone size; D and trimming were determined from the DNA. Within this sample are about 140,000 clones, with roughly 73% of them counted one time only. The ten largest clones represent about 11% of the sample.

The V gene is TRBV28 and the J gene is TRBJ1-5; TRBD1 might be the D gene, on 6 matching bases. Sequenced: PBMCs. The sequence was collected from a man aged 18 to 29 in good health and CMV-seropositive. CDR3 reads: CASSRQQGIQPQHF. The DNA sequence is as follows: TGTGCCAGCAGCCGCCAACAGGGTATCCAGCCCCAGCATTTT. Full variable domain (CDR3 extended with the reference TRBV28 and TRBJ1-5 proteins): DVKVTQSSRYLVKRTGEKVFLECVQDMDHENMFWYRQDPGLGLRLIYFSYDVKMKEKGDIPEGYSVSREKKERFSLILESASTNQTSMYLCASSRQQGIQPQHFGDGTRLSIL.